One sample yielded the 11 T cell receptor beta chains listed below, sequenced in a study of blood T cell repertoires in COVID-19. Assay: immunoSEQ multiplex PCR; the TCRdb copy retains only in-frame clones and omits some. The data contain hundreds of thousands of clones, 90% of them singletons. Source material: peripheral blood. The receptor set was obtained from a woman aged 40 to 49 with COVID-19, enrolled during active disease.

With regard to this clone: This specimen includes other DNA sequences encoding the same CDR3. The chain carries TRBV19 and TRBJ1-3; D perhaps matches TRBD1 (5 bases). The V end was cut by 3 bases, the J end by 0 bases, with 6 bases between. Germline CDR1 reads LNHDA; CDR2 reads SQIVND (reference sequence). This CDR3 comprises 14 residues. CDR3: CASSIDSSGNTIYF. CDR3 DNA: TGTGCCAGTAGTATTGACAGCTCTGGAAACACCATATATTTT. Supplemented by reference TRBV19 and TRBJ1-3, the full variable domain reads DGGITQSPKYLFRKEGQNVTLSCEQNLNHDAMYWYRQDPGQGLRLIYYSQIVNDFQKGDIAEGYSVSREKKESFPLTVTSAQKNPTAFYLCASSIDSSGNTIYFGEGSWLTVV.

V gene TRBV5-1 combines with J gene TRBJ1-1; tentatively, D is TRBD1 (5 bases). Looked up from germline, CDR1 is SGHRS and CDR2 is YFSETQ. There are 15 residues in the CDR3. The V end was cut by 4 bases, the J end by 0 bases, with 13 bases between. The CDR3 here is CASSRGRGMNTEAFF. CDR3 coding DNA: TGCGCCAGCAGCAGGGGAAGGGGAATGAACACTGAAGCTTTCTTT.

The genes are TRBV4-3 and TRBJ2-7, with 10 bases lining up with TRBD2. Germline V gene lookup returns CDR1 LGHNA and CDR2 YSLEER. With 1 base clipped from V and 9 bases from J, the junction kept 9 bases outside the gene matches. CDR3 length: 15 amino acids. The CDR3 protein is CASSQGLAGATWQYF. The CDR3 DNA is TGCGCCAGCAGCCAAGGACTAGCGGGTGCTACGTGGCAGTACTTC.

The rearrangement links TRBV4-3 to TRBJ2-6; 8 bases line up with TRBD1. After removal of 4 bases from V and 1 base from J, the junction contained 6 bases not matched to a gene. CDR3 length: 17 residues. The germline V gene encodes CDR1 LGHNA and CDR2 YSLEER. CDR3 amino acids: CASSLTGEWSGANVLTF. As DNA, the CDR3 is TGCGCCAGCAGCCTGACAGGGGAGTGGTCTGGGGCCAACGTCCTGACTTTC.

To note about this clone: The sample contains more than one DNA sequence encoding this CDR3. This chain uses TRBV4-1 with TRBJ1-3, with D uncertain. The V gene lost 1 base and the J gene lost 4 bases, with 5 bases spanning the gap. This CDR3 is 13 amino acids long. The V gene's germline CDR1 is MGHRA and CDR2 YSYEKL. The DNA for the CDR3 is TGCGCCAGCAGCCAAGGGCCCGGAAACACCATATATTTT. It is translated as CASSQGPGNTIYF.

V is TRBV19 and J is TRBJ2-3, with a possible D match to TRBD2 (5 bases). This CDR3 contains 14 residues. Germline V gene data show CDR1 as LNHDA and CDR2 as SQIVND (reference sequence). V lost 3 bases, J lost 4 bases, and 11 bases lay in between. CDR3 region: CASSIGGPPDTQYF. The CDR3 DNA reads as TGTGCCAGTAGTATCGGCGGGCCCCCAGATACGCAGTATTTT.

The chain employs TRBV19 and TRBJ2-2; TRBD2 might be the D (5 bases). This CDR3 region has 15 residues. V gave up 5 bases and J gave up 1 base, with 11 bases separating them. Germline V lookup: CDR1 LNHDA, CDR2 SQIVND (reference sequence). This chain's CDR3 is CASSWVARNTGELFF. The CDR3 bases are TGTGCCAGTAGTTGGGTAGCGAGGAACACCGGGGAGCTGTTTTTT.

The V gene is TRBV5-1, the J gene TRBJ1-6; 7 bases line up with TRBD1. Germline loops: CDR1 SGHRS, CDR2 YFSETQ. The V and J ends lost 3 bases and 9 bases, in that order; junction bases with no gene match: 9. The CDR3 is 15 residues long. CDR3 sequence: CASSSTGESGSPLHF. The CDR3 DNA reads TGCGCCAGCAGCTCAACAGGGGAGTCTGGTTCACCCCTCCACTTT.

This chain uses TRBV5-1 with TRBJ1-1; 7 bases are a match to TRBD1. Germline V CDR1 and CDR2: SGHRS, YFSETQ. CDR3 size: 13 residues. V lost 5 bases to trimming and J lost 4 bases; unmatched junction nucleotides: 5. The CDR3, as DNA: TGCGCCAGCAGTAAACAGGGGAGCACTGAAGCTTTCTTT. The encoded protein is CASSKQGSTEAFF.

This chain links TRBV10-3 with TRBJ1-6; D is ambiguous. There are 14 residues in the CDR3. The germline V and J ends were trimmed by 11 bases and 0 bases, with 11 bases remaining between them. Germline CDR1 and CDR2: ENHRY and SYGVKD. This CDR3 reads CAAGISSYNSPLHF. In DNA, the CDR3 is TGTGCCGCGGGAATCAGCTCCTATAATTCACCCCTCCACTTT.

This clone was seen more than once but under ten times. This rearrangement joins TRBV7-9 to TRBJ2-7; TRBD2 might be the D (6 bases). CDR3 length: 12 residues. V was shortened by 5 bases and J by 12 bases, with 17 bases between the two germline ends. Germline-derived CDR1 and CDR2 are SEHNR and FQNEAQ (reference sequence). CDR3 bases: TGTGCCAGCAGCCCCAGTCGGGGGAGAGGGTACTTC. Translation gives CASSPSRGRGYF. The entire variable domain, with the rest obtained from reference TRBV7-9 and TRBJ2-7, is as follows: DTGVSQNPRHKITKRGQNVTFRCDPISEHNRLYWYRQTLGQGPEFLTYFQNEAQLEKSRLLSDRFSAERPKGSFSTLEIQRTEQGDSAMYLCASSPSRGRGYFGPGTRLTVT.